This TCR beta chain appears in the sequencing data of a study of Ad26.COV2.S vaccination and SARS-CoV-2 variants. The wider study: It was the COV1001 Ad26.COV2.S trial arm that included the donor. Participants got Ad26.COV2.S intramuscularly, once or twice 56 days apart. General study findings and limits: The authors reported substantial breadth in spike-specific CD8+ and CD4+ T cell responses after vaccination.

In regard to this clone: What it recognizes is unknown.

The treatment is: about 20 received Ad26.COV2.S at low or high dose, single or two shots; about five received placebo; per-sample allocation not given. Samples were taken on day 63 after the first vaccine or placebo injection. Immunization relied on an Ad26 vector, which expressed Wuhan-strain SARS-CoV-2 spike. Germline V gene lookup returns CDR1 SGHNT and CDR2 YYREEE (reference sequence). The CDR3 extends over 13 amino acids. The assay was immunoSEQ multiplex PCR, and TCRdb's table has in-frame clones only and misses some. Among hundreds of thousands of clones listed, nearly 90% were seen once. The starting material was peripheral blood, obtained in a trial of Ad26.COV2.S vaccine versus placebo. The chain combines TRBV5-4 with TRBJ2-1; no definite D call. This receptor was obtained from a person between 18 and 60 years old who received the Ad26.COV2.S COVID-19 vaccine or a placebo. CDR3 loop: CAVGSSSYNEQFF. CDR3 DNA: TGTGCAGTGGGGTCGAGCTCCTACAATGAGCAGTTCTTC.